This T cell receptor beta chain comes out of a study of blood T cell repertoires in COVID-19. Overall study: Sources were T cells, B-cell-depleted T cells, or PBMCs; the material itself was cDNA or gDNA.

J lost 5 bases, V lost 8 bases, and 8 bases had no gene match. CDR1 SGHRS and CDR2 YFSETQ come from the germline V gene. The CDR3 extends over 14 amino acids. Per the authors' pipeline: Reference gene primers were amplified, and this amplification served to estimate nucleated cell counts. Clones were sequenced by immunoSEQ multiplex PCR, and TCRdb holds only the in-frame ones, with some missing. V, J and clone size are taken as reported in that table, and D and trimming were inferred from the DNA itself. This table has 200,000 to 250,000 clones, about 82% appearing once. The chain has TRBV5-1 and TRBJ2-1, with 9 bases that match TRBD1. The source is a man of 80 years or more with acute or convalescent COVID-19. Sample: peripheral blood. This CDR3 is CASAGTGFDNEQFF. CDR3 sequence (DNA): TGCGCCAGTGCCGGGACAGGGTTCGACAATGAGCAGTTCTTC.